Sequencing of this T cell receptor beta chain was carried out in a study of a mutant IDH1 vaccine in newly diagnosed glioma. The overall study: There were approximately 62% males and around 38% females among treated patients, whose mean age was about 44 years. Weeks 35 and 47 hosted visits V12 and V13, respectively.

Here immunoSEQ multiplex PCR was the method, and the copy in TCRdb shows in-frame clones only, minus some. The table includes 30,000 to 45,000 clones, about 81% detected once. Time point defined: week 47, end of study. All doses held 300 ug of mutant IDH1 20-mer peptide, with topical imiquimod. This clone turned up a few times. Antigen specificity is unknown. From germline, CDR1 is SGHRS and CDR2 YFSETQ. V lost 0 bases to trimming and J lost 6 bases; unmatched junction nucleotides: 3. The CDR3 covers 13 residues. The TCR comes from a man aged 40-55 years with glioma. The rearrangement joins TRBV5-1 to TRBJ2-7, with TRBD2 matching 7 bases. This specimen consisted of PBMCs, obtained from a glioma patient whose treatment included an IDH1 peptide vaccine. DNA for the CDR3: TGCGCCAGCAGCTTGGGCGGGGGAGGCGAGCAGTACTTC. Encoded protein: CASSLGGGGEQYF.